One and the same sample provided the 27 T cell receptor beta chains below, sequenced in a study of blood T cell repertoires in COVID-19. Data came from immunoSEQ multiplex PCR; TCRdb stores just in-frame clones and leaves some out. The sample holds roughly 110,000 clones, 80% seen once. Source material: peripheral blood. These receptors all come from a man between 70 and 80 years old with acute or convalescent COVID-19.

This clone occurred a few times. V gene TRBV12-5 combines with J gene TRBJ1-2; 7 positions agree with TRBD1. The CDR3 extends over 14 amino acids. V lost 5 bases and J lost 6; bases outside the gene matches: 9. Germline loops: CDR1 LGHNT, CDR2 FRNRAP. The DNA for the CDR3 is TGTGCTAGTGGTGAAAACAGGGGTTTTGATGGCTACACCTTC. Translation: CASGENRGFDGYTF. The variable domain in full, completed from reference TRBV12-5 and TRBJ1-2, reads DARVTQTPRHKVTEMGQEVTMRCQPILGHNTVFWYRQTMMQGLELLAYFRNRAPLDDSGMPKDRFSAEMPDATLATLKIQPSEPRDSAVYFCASGENRGFDGYTFGSGTRLTVV.

V usage is TRBV6-2 or TRBV6-3 and J usage is TRBJ1-5; D might be TRBD1 (6 bases). Germline V gene data show CDR1 as MNHEY and CDR2 as SVGEGT. The CDR3 totals 18 residues. The V end was cut by 5 bases, the J end by 0 bases, with 20 bases between. CDR3 sequence reads: CASSGTRQAFYSNQPQHF. The CDR3 bases are TGTGCCAGCAGTGGGACCCGACAGGCATTTTATAGCAATCAGCCCCAGCATTTT.

CDR3 amino acids: CATSREQGRFAEQYF. For the CDR3, the DNA is TGTGCCACCAGCAGAGAACAGGGGAGGTTCGCCGAGCAGTACTTC. The chain joins TRBV15 to TRBJ2-7; D possibly corresponds to TRBD1 (7 bases). The CDR3 runs 15 residues. The V gene lost 0 bases and the J gene lost 6 bases, with 15 bases spanning the gap. Germline lookup yields CDR1 LNHNV and CDR2 YYDKDF (reference sequence).

In this sample, this clone turned up once. This chain connects TRBV15 to TRBJ2-7; 7 bases match TRBD2. The length of the CDR3 is 14 residues. J lost 3 bases, V lost 3 bases, and 5 bases had no gene match. CDR1 is LNHNV and CDR2 is YYDKDF in the germline V gene (reference sequence). The CDR3 DNA follows: TGTGCCACCAGCAGGGGGGGAGGGTACTACGAGCAGTACTTC. Its protein is CATSRGGGYYEQYF.

The chain links TRBV6-5 to TRBJ2-5; 10 nucleotides agree with TRBD2. The J segment lost 5 bases and the V segment lost 2 bases, leaving 8 bases of the junction unmatched. Germline assignment: CDR1 MNHEY and CDR2 SVGAGI. The CDR3 extends over 16 amino acids. CDR3 sequence reads: CASSYPSGGGRETQYF. The CDR3 DNA sequence: TGTGCCAGCAGTTACCCTAGCGGGGGTGGGAGGGAGACCCAGTACTTC.

The V gene is TRBV19, the J gene TRBJ1-4; 7 positions agree with TRBD1. CDR1 is LNHDA and CDR2 is SQIVND in the germline V gene (reference sequence). The CDR3 loop spans 15 amino acids. Germline trimming cut 6 bases from V and 8 bases from J; bases unmatched to any gene: 12. This CDR3 is CASSDGQGDLEKLFF. CDR3 bases: TGTGCCAGTAGCGACGGGCAGGGGGATTTGGAAAAACTGTTTTTT.

This clone counts as medium-sized. The gene calls are TRBV25-1 and TRBJ1-6; no firm D call. CDR1 is MGHDK and CDR2 is SYGVNS in the germline V gene. This CDR3 is built from 15 residues. V was trimmed by 1 base and J by 5 bases, leaving 9 bases between them. CDR3: CASSEFRTNNSPLHF. The CDR3, as DNA: TGTGCCAGCAGTGAATTTCGAACTAATAATTCACCCCTCCACTTT.

This rearrangement joins TRBV2 to TRBJ2-3, with D perhaps matching TRBD2 (6 bases). This CDR3 region has 14 residues. CDR1 and CDR2 from the germline V gene are SNHLY and FYNNEI. Trimming left V 7 bases short and J 2 bases short, with 13 bases between. CDR3 in DNA: TGTGCCAGCATGGAGGGCCTCCCCACAGATACGCAGTATTTT. Residues: CASMEGLPTDTQYF.

The chain combines TRBV28 with TRBJ2-5, with D possibly being TRBD2 (6 bases). Trimming removed 10 bases from V and 5 bases from J, with 11 bases in between. Looked up from germline, CDR1 is MDHEN and CDR2 is SYDVKM. This CDR3 spans 11 amino acids. The CDR3 DNA reads as TGTGCCACCGCCCGGGAGGAGACCCAGTACTTC. This gives the protein CATAREETQYF.

The chain uses TRBV20-1 and TRBJ1-4; D uncertain. There are 11 residues in the CDR3. Germline V lookup: CDR1 DFQATT, CDR2 SNEGSKA (reference sequence). Trimming cost V 3 bases and J 14 bases, with 13 bases left between them. CDR3 sequence: CSASPGLGLFF. In DNA form, the CDR3 reads TGCAGTGCTAGTCCCGGACTGGGGCTGTTTTTT.

As regards this clone: A read error may be the cause here, since a much bigger clone is one base away. V gene TRBV3-1 (or the pseudogene TRBV3-2) combines with J gene TRBJ1-5; tentative D call: TRBD1 (5 bases). Germline V gene data show CDR1 as LGHDT and CDR2 as YNNKEL (reference sequence). There are 12 residues in the CDR3. Trimming removed 4 bases at V and 7 bases at J, with 8 bases between. Here the CDR3 DNA reads TGTGCCAGCAGCCCCCAGGGACAGCCCCAGCATTTT. This sequence encodes CASSPQGQPQHF.

The chain is built from TRBV11-3 and TRBJ2-2, with 11 bases lining up with TRBD1. Germline CDR1 reads SGHNT; CDR2 reads YENEEA. The V segment lost 5 bases and the J segment 6 bases; nucleotides outside the gene matches: 8. This CDR3 is 16 amino acids long. The CDR3 region is CASSRDGQGAPGELFF. For the CDR3, the DNA is TGTGCCAGCAGCCGAGATGGACAGGGGGCGCCCGGGGAGCTGTTTTTT.

V gene TRBV19 combines with J gene TRBJ2-5; no clear D gene. Trimming cost V 7 bases and J 3 bases, with 18 bases left between them. CDR1 LNHDA and CDR2 SQIVND come from the germline V gene (reference sequence). This CDR3 has 15 residues. CDR3 nucleotides: TGTGCCAGTACCAATTACCCCCCCCGGGAAGAGACCCAGTACTTC. As protein: CASTNYPPREETQYF.

The genes are TRBV4-3 and TRBJ1-3; 7 bases align to TRBD1. J gave up 2 bases and V 2 bases, and 6 bases lay outside the gene matches. CDR1 and CDR2 from the germline V gene are LGHNA and YSLEER. The CDR3 runs to 16 residues. The CDR3 DNA follows: TGCGCCAGCAGCCAAAATCGTCAGGGGGCTGGAAACACCATATATTTT. It yields the protein CASSQNRQGAGNTIYF.

The chain combines TRBV25-1 with TRBJ1-6; D call uncertain. Between the trimmed V and J ends, which lost 8 bases and 6 bases, there was a span of 20 bases. Germline V gene sequence: CDR1 MGHDK, CDR2 SYGVNS. This CDR3 has 16 residues. Here the CDR3 DNA reads TGTGCCAGCTCAAGTGAATGGGCAGGTTCTAATTCACCCCTCCACTTT. Amino acids: CASSSEWAGSNSPLHF.

This clone was found a few times. V gene TRBV9 combines with J gene TRBJ2-2; D unclear. The V and J ends lost 0 bases and 7 bases respectively, with 13 bases between them. The CDR3 sequence is 15 residues long. Germline lookup yields CDR1 SGDLS and CDR2 YYNGEE. DNA for the CDR3: TGTGCCAGCAGCGTAGCTACCCTAGAAAACGGGGAGCTGTTTTTT. Translation gives CASSVATLENGELFF.

This clone was counted a single time. This rearrangement joins TRBV9 to TRBJ1-6; possible D gene TRBD1, 6 bases. Germline CDR1 SGDLS, CDR2 YYNGEE. The CDR3 sequence is 15 residues long. V gave up 0 bases and J gave up 6 bases, with 10 bases separating them. DNA for the CDR3: TGTGCCAGCAGCGTAGAAACAGGGTTTAATTCACCCCTCCACTTT. Residues: CASSVETGFNSPLHF.

V and J are TRBV5-1 and TRBJ1-1; 7 positions agree with TRBD1. The CDR3 runs 13 residues. V lost 5 bases and J lost 3; bases outside the gene matches: 4. The germline V gene encodes CDR1 SGHRS and CDR2 YFSETQ. The CDR3: CASRRDRDTEAFF. CDR3 in DNA: TGCGCCAGCAGACGAGACAGGGACACTGAAGCTTTCTTT.

This chain uses TRBV27 with TRBJ2-3; D unclear. Deletions cut 3 bases from V and 1 base from J, with 11 bases between. CDR3 length: 15 amino acids. Germline-derived CDR1 and CDR2 are MNHEY and SMNVEV (reference sequence). The CDR3 spells CASSFLQAGTDTQYF. In DNA, the CDR3 is TGTGCCAGCAGTTTTCTCCAGGCAGGCACAGATACGCAGTATTTT.

The chain has TRBV6-5 and TRBJ2-7, with a tentative D call TRBD2 (6 bases). The CDR3 has 15 amino acids. V dropped 0 bases and J dropped 2 bases, with 11 bases sitting between them. Germline V CDR1 and CDR2: MNHEY, SVGAGI. As DNA, the CDR3 is TGTGCCAGCAGTTACTCAGCGGGCACGACCTACGAGCAGTACTTC. It codes for CASSYSAGTTYEQYF.

The V and J genes are TRBV5-1 and TRBJ2-1; 8 bases align to TRBD1. Germline values: CDR1 SGHRS, CDR2 YFSETQ. The CDR3 runs 16 residues. V shed 4 bases and J 4 bases; nucleotides not matched to a gene: 10. The CDR3 DNA reads as TGCGCCAGCAGCCTAACTACGGGACAGGTGTACAATGAGCAGTTCTTC. Amino acid sequence: CASSLTTGQVYNEQFF.

This clone occurred a few times. This chain joins TRBV7-9 and TRBJ2-3; TRBD2 is a possible D gene (7 bases). This CDR3 contains 12 residues. The germline V and J ends were trimmed by 3 bases and 11 bases, with 12 bases remaining between them. Germline V gene lookup returns CDR1 SEHNR and CDR2 FQNEAQ (reference sequence). Here the CDR3 reads CASSFGGGLQYF. The CDR3 coding sequence is TGTGCCAGCAGCTTCGGCGGGGGCCTGCAGTATTTT.

The V call is TRBV18, the J call TRBJ1-2; 9 bases fit TRBD1. CDR1 and CDR2 (germline): KGHSH, LQKENI. The V and J ends lost 3 bases and 5 bases, in that order; junction bases with no gene match: 7. The CDR3 length is 15 residues. The CDR3 DNA is TGTGCCAGCTCACCCCGGCCGGACAGGGGTTATGGCTACACCTTC. It yields the protein CASSPRPDRGYGYTF.

The V call is TRBV6-6, the J call TRBJ1-6; 8 positions match TRBD1. The J segment lost 5 bases and the V segment lost 6 bases, leaving 9 bases of the junction unmatched. The CDR3 has 16 residues. Germline CDR1 reads MNHNY; CDR2 reads SVGAGI (reference sequence). The CDR3 sequence: CASSEIAGGHNSPLHF. CDR3 sequence (DNA): TGTGCCAGCAGCGAGATCGCAGGGGGCCATAATTCACCCCTCCACTTT.

The chain is built from TRBV7-9 and TRBJ2-3; maybe TRBD2 (6 bases). This CDR3 is 14 amino acids long. V gave up 3 bases and J gave up 5 bases, with 12 bases separating them. Germline loops: CDR1 SEHNR, CDR2 FQNEAQ (reference sequence). CDR3 residues: CASSFGLAVDTQYF. CDR3 in DNA: TGTGCCAGCAGCTTTGGTTTAGCGGTAGATACGCAGTATTTT.

V and J are TRBV6-5 and TRBJ2-3; 10 positions agree with TRBD1. The CDR3 covers 15 residues. Germline lookup yields CDR1 MNHEY and CDR2 SVGAGI. V trimming: 5 bases; J trimming: 6 bases; junction bases outside the gene matches: 8. In DNA form, the CDR3 reads TGTGCCAGCAGTCCCATGGGACAGGGGATGGATACGCAGTATTTT. This translates into CASSPMGQGMDTQYF.

The V gene is TRBV11-2, the J gene TRBJ2-1; D is possibly TRBD1 (6 bases). The CDR3 sequence is 14 residues long. V dropped 2 bases and J dropped 7 bases, with 12 bases sitting between them. CDR1 and CDR2 (germline): SGHAT, FQNNGV. The CDR3 DNA reads as TGTGCCAGCAGCTTAACAGGGCCACGGAATGAGCAGTTCTTC. Translation: CASSLTGPRNEQFF.